A single sample gave rise to the 28 T cell receptor beta chains below, sequenced in a study of Graves' ophthalmopathy and Graves' hyperthyroidism. RNA served as the template for amplifying TCR beta CDR3 regions. The workflow started with a first-round RT-PCR run with HTBI primers and then moved on to a second-round multiplex PCR. TCRdb re-called the multiplex PCR reads with MiXCR, one entry per CDR3 protein. The sample carries hundreds of thousands of distinct CDR3 sequences, around 20% recorded once. The specimen was peripheral blood. The receptors originated from a woman aged 18-29 years with stable Graves' hyperthyroidism.

This clonotype is termed large (0.1 to 1%). The chain recombines TRBV12-3 or TRBV12-4 with TRBJ1-5, with a possible D match to TRBD1 (5 bases). The CDR3 has 14 amino acids. Trimming took off 7 bases at V and 6 bases at J, with 16 bases between the two ends. The CDR3 region is CASTLRFGAQPQHF. The CDR3 region has the DNA TGTGCCAGCACCCTCCGTTTCGGGGCTCAGCCCCAGCATTTT.

In this sample, this clonotype turned up many times. This chain uses TRBV6-2 or TRBV6-3 with TRBJ2-7, with D tentatively TRBD2 (5 bases). V was pared by 6 bases and J by 1 base, with 25 bases between. Germline CDR1 reads MNHEY; CDR2 reads SVGEGT. This CDR3 spans 18 amino acids. CDR3 in amino acids: CASSHRSNARGPSYEQYF. DNA for the CDR3: TGTGCCAGCAGCCACCGGAGTAATGCGAGAGGGCCATCCTACGAGCAGTACTTC.

The chain carries TRBV29-1 and TRBJ2-4; D call uncertain. Germline-derived CDR1 and CDR2 are SQVTM and ANQGSEA. The CDR3 runs to 13 residues. The germline V and J ends were trimmed by 4 bases and 0 bases, with 7 bases remaining between them. The CDR3 here is CSVVLLAKNIQYF. The CDR3 DNA reads TGCAGCGTTGTTCTCCTAGCCAAAAACATTCAGTACTTC.

This clonotype was detected a few times. A much larger clone is a single base away; this may be a read error. Since no conserved phenylalanine or tryptophan closes the CDR3, a read error is the likely cause. This rearrangement joins TRBV19 to TRBJ1-5, with D tentatively TRBD1 (5 bases). CDR3 size: 15 residues. In germline, CDR1 is LNHDA, CDR2 SQIVND (reference sequence). The ends were cut back, 1 base at V and 0 bases at J, with 7 bases in the middle. CDR3 sequence (DNA): TGTGCCAGTAGTATAGGGGGGATTAGCAATCAGCCCCAGCATTTG. Translation gives CASSIGGISNQPQHL.

This clonotype was recorded many times. This chain links TRBV6-1 with TRBJ2-5; a possible D gene is TRBD1 (6 bases). Trimming took 5 bases from V and 2 from J, leaving 9 bases between them. The CDR3 has 13 amino acids. Germline V gene data show CDR1 as MNHNS and CDR2 as SASEGT. The CDR3 bases are TGTGCCAGCAGTAAACAGGGTCAAGAGACCCAGTACTTC. Translating gives CASSKQGQETQYF.

This clonotype was recorded at least ten times. The V and J genes are TRBV9 and TRBJ1-1, with 10 bases identical to TRBD1. Germline V gives CDR1 SGDLS, CDR2 YYNGEE. V shed 3 bases and J 4 bases; nucleotides not matched to a gene: 12. The CDR3 is made up of 17 amino acids. CDR3: CASSASTGGALGTEAFF. The CDR3 DNA reads as TGTGCCAGCAGCGCCTCGACAGGGGGCGCTTTGGGCACTGAAGCTTTCTTT.

This clonotype was seen repeatedly, ten times or more. The V and J genes are TRBV30 and TRBJ1-5; D unresolved. The V end was cut by 2 bases, the J end by 2 bases, with 4 bases between. The CDR3 spans 12 residues. The germline gives CDR1 GTSNPN, CDR2 SVGIG (reference sequence). Written as DNA, the CDR3 is TGTGCCTGGAGTAGGGGCAATCAGCCCCAGCATTTT. Its translation is CAWSRGNQPQHF. Drawing the rest from reference TRBV30 and TRBJ1-5, the complete variable domain is SQTIHQWPATLVQPVGSPLSLECTVEGTSNPNLYWYRQAAGRGLQLLFYSVGIGQISSEVPQNLSASRPQDRQFILSSKKLLLSDSGFYLCAWSRGNQPQHFGDGTRLSIL.

The sample holds many counts of this clonotype. This chain joins TRBV11-2 and TRBJ1-1, with a possible D match to TRBD1 (5 bases). This CDR3 region has 15 residues. The ends were cut back, 5 bases at V and 7 bases at J, with 20 bases in the middle. Germline assignment: CDR1 SGHAT and CDR2 FQNNGV. This CDR3 reads CASSPRTRLDGEAFF. For the CDR3, the DNA is TGTGCCAGCAGCCCCCGGACACGGTTGGATGGTGAAGCTTTCTTT.

The chain joins TRBV10-3 to TRBJ2-7, with D perhaps matching TRBD2 (6 bases). The CDR3 extends over 12 amino acids. V was clipped by 2 bases and J by 6 bases, with 8 bases between them. Germline-derived CDR1 and CDR2 are ENHRY and SYGVKD. The CDR3 region has the DNA TGTGCCATCAGTGAGCGGGAGCTCGAGCAGTACTTC. Its protein product is CAISERELEQYF.

This clonotype occurred many times. The V call is TRBV4-3, the J call TRBJ2-5; a weak D match, TRBD1 (6 bases). V was trimmed by 2 bases and J by 2 bases, leaving 15 bases between them. Germline-derived CDR1 and CDR2 are LGHNA and YSLEER. CDR3 length equals 16 residues. The CDR3 region has the DNA TGCGCCAGCAGCCAAACCACAGGGTATTATCAAGAGACCCAGTACTTC. Translated, it gives CASSQTTGYYQETQYF.

In its sample, this clonotype was seen many times. This chain uses TRBV7-2 with TRBJ2-3, with TRBD2 matching 8 bases. The CDR3 length is 15 residues. V lost 3 bases and J lost 3; bases outside the gene matches: 5. Germline V gene data show CDR1 as SGHTA and CDR2 as FQGNSA. CDR3 in amino acids: CASSFLGLVTDTQYF. The CDR3 bases are TGTGCCAGCAGCTTTTTGGGACTAGTGACAGATACGCAGTATTTT.

This clonotype was seen many times. The gene calls are TRBV19 and TRBJ2-2; D unclear. Trimming took off 1 base at V and 1 base at J, with 13 bases between the two ends. The CDR3 length is 17 residues. CDR1 LNHDA and CDR2 SQIVND come from the germline V gene (reference sequence). The CDR3 protein is CASSIAHGLMNTGELFF. As DNA, the CDR3 is TGTGCCAGTAGTATAGCCCACGGATTGATGAACACCGGGGAGCTGTTTTTT.

Many counts were recorded for this clonotype. This sequence joins TRBV4-1 and TRBJ1-3; D gene unclear. V was trimmed by 4 bases and J by 0 bases, leaving 13 bases between them. Germline assignment: CDR1 MGHRA and CDR2 YSYEKL. This CDR3 region has 16 residues. CDR3: CASSPGPGFSGNTIYF. The DNA of the CDR3 is TGCGCCAGCAGCCCAGGACCGGGATTCTCTGGAAACACCATATATTTT.

With respect to this clonotype: One end of the junction varies from germline; a read error may be responsible. The V and J genes are TRBV15 and TRBJ2-7; D remains unclear. The CDR3 loop spans 14 amino acids. Germline loops: CDR1 LNHNV, CDR2 YYDKDF (reference sequence). DNA of the CDR3: TGTGCCACCAGCAGAGCTCGGTACTCCTACGAGCTGTACTTC. This encodes CATSRARYSYELYF.

This clonotype was picked up many times. The chain has TRBV7-9 and TRBJ2-2; D may correspond to TRBD1 or TRBD2 (7 bases each). The CDR3 is 15 amino acids. The V gene lost 4 bases and the J gene lost 3 bases, with 12 bases spanning the gap. Germline V gene lookup returns CDR1 SEHNR and CDR2 FQNEAQ (reference sequence). CDR3 residues: CASSSQGGDTGELFF. CDR3 coding DNA: TGTGCCAGCAGCTCGCAGGGGGGGGACACCGGGGAGCTGTTTTTT.

About this clonotype: A much bigger clone sits one base away, suggesting this may be a read error. V usage is TRBV6-1 and J usage is TRBJ1-1, with TRBD1 matching over 7 bases. Germline V gives CDR1 MNHNS, CDR2 SASEGT. This CDR3 has 14 amino acids. CDR3 region: CVSSRDSVSSEAFF. CDR3 sequence (DNA): TGTGTCAGCAGTCGGGACAGTGTAAGCTCTGAAGCTTTCTTT.

The table lists this clonotype with many counts. The chain is built from TRBV29-1 and TRBJ2-5; D is uncertain. Germline V lookup: CDR1 SQVTM, CDR2 ANQGSEA. With 3 bases removed from V and 5 bases from J, the gap between germline ends came to 16 bases. The CDR3 covers 14 residues. CDR3 sequence: CSVDLAGLLETQYF. DNA of the CDR3: TGCAGCGTTGATCTGGCTGGCCTGCTGGAGACCCAGTACTTC.

V usage is TRBV29-1 and J usage is TRBJ1-1; 9 positions agree with TRBD1. This CDR3 has 16 amino acids. CDR1 is SQVTM and CDR2 is ANQGSEA in the germline V gene. The chain's CDR3 is CNFDRTGVLGYTEAFF. DNA for the CDR3: TGCAACTTTGACCGGACAGGGGTCCTAGGGTACACTGAAGCTTTCTTT.

V and J are TRBV5-1 and TRBJ2-2, with a possible D match to TRBD1 (5 bases). The CDR3 covers 15 residues. Trimming removed 0 bases at V and 5 bases at J, with 11 bases between. Germline CDR1 reads SGHRS; CDR2 reads YFSETQ. CDR3 DNA: TGCGCCAGCAGCTTGGCGTGGACACAAACCGGGGAGCTGTTTTTT. This sequence encodes CASSLAWTQTGELFF.

V gene TRBV2 combines with J gene TRBJ2-5, with 9 bases aligning to TRBD1. Germline V gene lookup returns CDR1 SNHLY and CDR2 FYNNEI. The J segment lost 4 bases and the V segment lost 6 bases, leaving 3 bases of the junction unmatched. The CDR3 runs to 13 residues. CDR3 region: CASRGQGPETQYF. CDR3 sequence (DNA): TGTGCCAGCAGGGGACAGGGCCCAGAGACCCAGTACTTC.

There are many counts of this clonotype. For the CDR3, the DNA is TGTGCCAGCAGTGGGCTAATCTATGGTGGGGCCAAAAACATTCAGTACTTC. This sequence encodes CASSGLIYGGAKNIQYF. The J gene is TRBJ2-4, the V gene TRBV6-2 or TRBV6-3; D ambiguous. The V end lost 5 bases, the J end lost 1 base, and 18 bases lay between the germline ends. The germline CDR1 and CDR2 sequences are MNHEY and SVGEGT. The CDR3 sequence is 17 residues long.

This clonotype has only a few counts. The V gene is TRBV3-1, the J gene TRBJ1-3; 9 bases align to TRBD1. The CDR3 covers 14 residues. V shed 4 bases, J shed 4 bases, and the junction held 2 bases outside the gene matches. CDR1 is LGHDT, CDR2 YNNKEL, per germline (reference sequence). CDR3 protein: CASSRGQGGNTIYF. The CDR3 coding sequence is TGTGCCAGCAGCCGGGGACAGGGAGGAAACACCATATATTTT.

This clonotype was observed many times. The chain is built from TRBV7-2 and TRBJ1-2; D is unclear. The CDR3 extends over 14 amino acids. CDR1 is SGHTA, CDR2 FQGNSA, per germline. The germline V and J ends were trimmed by 5 bases and 5 bases, with 15 bases remaining between them. In DNA form, the CDR3 reads TGTGCCAGCAGCCTCGCAAGTAAAGTATATGGCTACACCTTC. Protein sequence: CASSLASKVYGYTF.

This CDR3 reads CATSTGTYGSPLHF. CDR3 in DNA: TGTGCCACCAGCACCGGGACATACGGCTCACCCCTCCACTTT. The chain joins TRBV15 to TRBJ1-6; a possible D gene is TRBD1 (6 bases). The V gene's germline CDR1 is LNHNV and CDR2 YYDKDF (reference sequence). V lost 4 bases, J lost 10 bases, and 14 bases lay in between. The CDR3 is made up of 14 amino acids.

This clonotype was seen repeatedly, ten times or more. This chain connects TRBV28 to TRBJ2-2; 8 bases match TRBD1. Germline V lookup: CDR1 MDHEN, CDR2 SYDVKM. The CDR3 contains 17 residues. The V and J ends lost 3 bases and 3 bases, in that order; junction bases with no gene match: 9. CDR3 in amino acids: CASSFGRGLRHTGELFF. The DNA for the CDR3 is TGTGCCAGCAGTTTTGGCAGGGGGCTTAGGCACACCGGGGAGCTGTTTTTT.

A few counts support this clonotype. J is TRBJ1-5 and V is TRBV5-1; tentative D call: TRBD1 (5 bases). The CDR3 covers 15 residues. With 4 bases removed from V and 0 bases from J, the gap between germline ends came to 11 bases. Germline V lookup: CDR1 SGHRS, CDR2 YFSETQ. The CDR3 protein is CASSLSDSSNQPQHF. CDR3 DNA: TGCGCCAGCAGCCTCTCCGACAGTAGCAATCAGCCCCAGCATTTT.

This chain joins TRBV12-3 or TRBV12-4 and TRBJ1-2; no reliable D call. Trimming stripped 6 bases from V and 0 bases from J, with 11 bases between. CDR3 length equals 14 residues. In DNA, the CDR3 is TGTGCCAGCAGCTTACAGTTTACTAACTATGGCTACACCTTC. Its translation is CASSLQFTNYGYTF.

This clonotype was picked up many times. The chain employs TRBV20-1 and TRBJ1-5; perhaps TRBD1 as D (6 bases). Germline CDR1 is DFQATT and CDR2 is SNEGSKA (reference sequence). V was pared by 6 bases and J by 2 bases, with 8 bases between. CDR3 length: 12 amino acids. The CDR3 nucleotides read TGCAGTGCCGGACAGCGCAATCAGCCCCAGCATTTT. It codes for CSAGQRNQPQHF.